The sequence of this T cell receptor (beta chain) was determined in a study of cytomegalovirus exposure and HLA in healthy donors (TCRdb year 2017). Notes on the research overall: An earlier analysis of some 550 of the donors reported 250 to 300 Gb of sequence data and some 120 million unique TCR beta sequences from about 179 million T cells. A later genetic analysis used genome-wide SNP genotypes for about three fifths of the 666 donors, treating that subset as a discovery cohort. Roughly 300 gigabases of sequencing data and approximately 85 million unique TCR sequences were included in an early release covering around 600 HLA-typed donors. The study combined high-throughput TCR immunosequencing, statistical association of individual TCRs with disease status, and machine learning to predict cytomegalovirus infection status. The genetic ancestry cluster associated with self-reported Caucasian donors included about four fifths of the 398 genotyped donors. The later analysis used no new phenotypic data to find candidate immune exposures, relying instead on TCR beta sequences and their occurrence across donors. HLA typing covered class I and class II loci at four-digit resolution. The study aimed to test whether cataloging public T cell receptors could reveal signatures of past pathogen exposure. Besides the first cohort of 550 to 750 subjects, a separate validation cohort made up of some 110 different subjects was used. All discovery cohort repertoires had been generated on a single sequencing platform. Across approximately 400 genotyped donors of the cohort, an average of roughly 200,000 unique TCR beta nucleotide sequences per donor were sequenced, and around 20% of those sequences were non-productive. A later analysis re-analyzed previously published TCR beta repertoires from 550 to 700 donors and added high-resolution HLA genotyping to study TCR occurrence patterns. The number of typed donors differed by locus: roughly 620-640 for A, B, C, DRB1 and DQB1; 500 to 550 for DQA1; approximately 610 for DPA1; and around 450 for DPB1. Donor age, sex, ethnicity and CMV serostatus were collected together with the repertoire data. An earlier analysis of around 580 of the donors used high-throughput TCR beta sequencing to judge whether each TCR beta V gene segment behaved as functional or pseudogenic. Roughly five DR-DQ haplotypes were treated as single units for association and clustering because of strong linkage in the cohort. The study used immunosequencing to profile the T cell repertoires of hundreds of subjects and linked those repertoires to cytomegalovirus serostatus.

About this clone itself: No antigen is known for it. No base quality information exists; no much larger clone differs at one position.

Including cysteine and phenylalanine, the CDR3 has 16 amino acids. Only the CDR3 portion is preserved as DNA: 48 bases, with reading frame beginning at the first base. Taken from the germline V gene, the CDR1 and CDR2 loops are SGHTA and FQGTGA. V drops 3 bases and J drops 5 bases, leaving 18 bases in between. Study-level results and caveats: A later analysis associated 15,000 to 20,000 TCR beta sequences with specific HLA alleles at a false discovery rate of 0.05. Presence/absence analyses assumed roughly uniform sequencing depth across donors, an assumption that may not hold. Only TCR beta chains were sequenced in this cohort, and the absence of alpha or paired-chain data limited detectable features. Some IMGT-functional V segments, including TRBV6-2 and TRBV6-3, could not be distinguished by the 87-base-pair reads and were therefore excluded. The sequencing pipeline was judged likely to have produced a cluster of highly shared sequence variants as a technical artifact. Linkage disequilibrium might explain the correlated functional status among segregating V segments, but an unknown experimental factor could not be excluded. Because HLA typing was unavailable for some donors at each locus, only the typed subset was used in association tests. In the study, around 160 TCR beta chains were listed as associated with cytomegalovirus. Roughly 15 rarely observed V segments, including chromosome 9 orphons, were excluded from the earlier analysis of approximately 600 of the donors because counts were too low. It was suggested by the authors that the approach could potentially be generalized to other disease states and immunological phenotypes. A few of the identified cytomegalovirus-associated TCR beta chains were confirmed in vitro to be specific for cytomegalovirus antigens. V-gene and J-gene trimming of TCR beta chains was associated with a missense DCLRE1C variant in a later genetic analysis, and the association was replicated in an independent cohort. In a later analysis, HLA-associated TCR beta chains were found to be more clonally expanded and to have lower generation probabilities than equally common non-associated chains. Strong co-occurrence of HLA alleles, especially DR and DQ, made assigning TCR associations to individual alleles difficult. A further reported finding was that TCR beta sequences accurately predicted the HLA-A and HLA-B alleles for most subjects in the first cohort. An earlier analysis of some 560 of the donors showed that most TCR beta V segments appeared in productive rearrangements either about 87% or about 30% of the time, which broadly matched IMGT annotations. Most CMV-associated TCR beta chains appeared to be HLA-restricted in a later analysis, and the HLA associations seemed to be driven largely by CMV exposure. According to a later genetic analysis, donors in an Asian-associated ancestry cluster had fewer N-insertions in productive TCRs than the approximately 650-donor mean. CMV serostatus was the only immune exposure information available for the cohort. Several of the top co-occurrence clusters appeared to be linked to parvovirus B19, influenza, CMV and Epstein-Barr virus, according to a later analysis. Cytomegalovirus status was reported to be diagnosed by the classifier with high specificity and sensitivity in both the original and validation cohorts. Most TCR sequences were seen in very few donors, while some public TCRs were found in many individuals. A later analysis found that TCR association rates varied across HLA loci, with DRB1 alleles showing the most associated TCRs and HLA-C alleles the fewest.

The cohort comprised some 730 healthy bone marrow donors. Cohort members were all nominally healthy when sampled, although unrecorded immune exposures were likely present. The donor tested CMV seropositive and was one of the 289 seropositive cohort members. Every donor gave a peripheral blood sample, and the peripheral blood mononuclear cells from that sample were used for TCR beta sequencing. Genomic DNA was extracted from the blood cell samples with the Qiagen DNeasy Blood Extraction Kit. The receptor library was made with the immunoSEQ multiplex PCR assay. For the multiplex PCR, a mixture combining 60 forward primers for TCR Vbeta segments and 13 reverse primers for TCR Jbeta segments was used. Amplification of the CDR3 region of rearranged TCR beta genes was performed with a multiplex PCR assay on genomic DNA. On the Illumina HiSeq System, the amplified TCR beta libraries were sequenced as 87-base-pair reads. In the authors' own workflow: A later analysis tallied 75 million to 95 million unique TCR beta chains across the approximately 670 repertoires, and some 12 million of those chains were shared by two or more donors. Raw reads were error-corrected and collapsed into unique sequences with a nearest-neighbor algorithm that merged closely related sequences to remove PCR and sequencing errors. To assign V, D and J gene segments, CDR3 sequences were aligned to IMGT reference sequences. For a sequence to be retained, a match of at least six nucleotides was required to both a V gene segment and a J gene segment. Rearrangements were classified as productive when the CDR3 lacked stop codons and remained in frame with V and J, and all other rearrangements were classified as non-productive. Following IMGT convention, CDR3 was defined as the stretch from the second conserved V-encoded cysteine up to the conserved J-encoded phenylalanine. The earlier analysis of about 570 of the donors excluded any sequence lacking an unambiguous match to a single V gene segment. In an earlier analysis of 587 of the donors, a V segment was called functional when productive rearrangements were above 56.7%, and segregating when the standard deviation between donors exceeded 5%. A statistical classification framework was developed to diagnose cytomegalovirus status using the catalog of TCR beta chain sequences. V and J gene assignment, in a later analysis, came from comparing TCR nucleotide sequences with IMGT/GENE-DB human TR gene sequences. Using the TCRdist pipeline, a later analysis assigned CDR3 sequences along with most-parsimonious VDJ recombination scenarios. In a later analysis, each TCR beta chain was defined by its CDR3 amino acid sequence together with its V-gene family, and reads lacking a unique V-gene family were excluded. In a later analysis, nearly 600 highly shared, low-generation-probability nucleotide sequences were removed to address suspected cross-contamination and a sequencing artifact. In a later analysis, a clonal expansion index was calculated for each public chain from normalized within-repertoire ranks of inferred template counts. In a later analysis, generation probabilities were computed using a VDJ recombination model fitted to out-of-frame rearrangements, and the results were checked against IGoR. A later analysis scored TCR-TCR, TCR-HLA and TCR-CMV co-occurrence with hypergeometric tests, applying a repertoire-size bias correction to TCR pairs. False discovery rates were estimated in a later analysis by permuting HLA or CMV assignments 20 times. In a later analysis, co-occurring TCRs were grouped using DBSCAN, and TCRdist sequence similarity was added for clustering within HLA-allele-positive subsets. Co-occurrence clustering excluded repertoires with fewer than 30,000 or more than 120,000 public chains, plus five with anomalous nucleotide sharing. TCRdb's version of the immuneACCESS table is confined to in-frame rearrangements and falls short of the full clone set. An unresolved V gene accounts for under half of the shortfall where checked; the remainder is of unknown origin. D and trimming were read from the DNA, whereas the V and J calls and clone size are those reported in that table. The sample table shows 150,000 to 200,000 clones, and over 75% are seen once. 6.3% of the sample is taken by the ten largest.

This receptor was identified in a man in his forties in good health and CMV-seropositive. Sample: PBMCs. The sequence links TRBV7-3 to TRBJ2-3; TRBD2 could be the D gene, as 6 bases match. The nucleotide sequence reads as follows: TGTGCCAGCAGCTTGAGAGGGGAGGCGAGCGGAGATACGCAGTATTTT. Its product reads: CASSLRGEASGDTQYF.